This TCR beta chain was profiled in a study of OX40 agonist ivuxolimab in advanced cancers. Study in general: Subjects had a mean age of around 60 years, with a range of roughly 23 to 80; just over 80% were male.

TCRdb keeps only in-frame clones here, not all; method: immunoSEQ multiplex PCR. The data contain approximately 58,000 clones, about 88% of them seen just once; the ten biggest clones take up about 0.71%. Baseline was the first blood sampling point, followed by cycle 4 day 1 and cycle 7 day 1. The material sequenced was CD4+ or CD8+ T cells sorted from blood, taken in a trial of the OX40 agonist ivuxolimab. The origin of this receptor is an adult with an advanced solid tumor such as melanoma, head and neck, liver or kidney cancer.

The CDR3 here is CASSLVRGEEKLFF. As DNA, the CDR3 is TGTGCCAGCAGCTTAGTACGGGGAGAAGAAAAACTGTTTTTT. This chain uses TRBV11-2 with TRBJ1-4; unclear D gene. There are 14 residues in the CDR3. Germline assignment: CDR1 SGHAT and CDR2 FQNNGV. V was shortened by 1 base and J by 8 bases, with 11 bases between the two germline ends.